These 23 T cell receptor beta chains came from one sample sequenced in a study of cytomegalovirus exposure and HLA in healthy donors. Sequenced by immunoSEQ multiplex PCR; TCRdb stores in-frame clones only, minus some. The sample has under 250,000 clones, around 87% seen once. The sequenced sample was PBMCs. The source of these receptors is a woman in her late teens or twenties in good health and CMV-seropositive.

The J gene is TRBJ1-2, the V gene TRBV7-9, with D unresolved. CDR1 is SEHNR, CDR2 FQNEAQ, per germline (reference sequence). The CDR3 loop spans 15 amino acids. V was trimmed by 5 bases and J by 0 bases, leaving 13 bases between them. The CDR3 loop is CASSIGDSPNYGYTF. The CDR3 nucleotides are TGTGCCAGCAGCATCGGGGATTCCCCTAACTATGGCTACACCTTC.

J is TRBJ1-1 and V is TRBV11-2; D might be TRBD1 (6 bases). Germline-derived CDR1 and CDR2 are SGHAT and FQNNGV. Trimming stripped 0 bases from V and 0 bases from J, with 11 bases between. This CDR3 spans 16 amino acids. The DNA of the CDR3 is TGTGCCAGCAGCTTAGAGGGCCAGGGGCTGAACACTGAAGCTTTCTTT. The encoded protein is CASSLEGQGLNTEAFF.

The chain has TRBV18 and TRBJ2-1; 9 bases line up with TRBD1. CDR1 and CDR2 from the germline V gene are KGHSH and LQKENI. This CDR3 has 16 amino acids. V was clipped by 6 bases and J by 0 bases; unmatched bases: 6. The CDR3 is CASSLRTGASYNEQFF. CDR3 bases: TGTGCCAGCTCCCTACGGACAGGGGCCTCCTACAATGAGCAGTTCTTC.

CDR3 sequence (DNA): TGTGCCAATGGACAGGGGGCGCTTGATGAAAAACTGTTTTTT. It encodes CANGQGALDEKLFF. The chain links TRBV2 to TRBJ1-4; 11 positions match TRBD1. With V trimmed by 10 bases and J by 6 bases, 7 bases remained unmatched. This CDR3 is 14 amino acids long. Germline CDR1 is SNHLY and CDR2 is FYNNEI.

The rearrangement joins TRBV18 to TRBJ1-3; a possible D gene is TRBD1 (5 bases). The V end lost 2 bases, the J end lost 7 bases, and 12 bases lay between the germline ends. CDR1 KGHSH and CDR2 LQKENI come from the germline V gene. The CDR3 extends over 14 amino acids. CDR3 coding DNA: TGTGCCAGCTCACCAGGCGGCAGGGTGAACACCATATATTTT. Translating gives CASSPGGRVNTIYF.

Here the CDR3 DNA reads TGTGCCAGCAGCCAAGATGGACTAGCGGGAGGGGCCTACGAGCAGTACTTC. Protein sequence: CASSQDGLAGGAYEQYF. This sequence joins TRBV4-2 and TRBJ2-7; 15 bases align to TRBD2. With 0 bases clipped from V and 2 bases from J, the junction kept 2 bases outside the gene matches. Germline V gene data show CDR1 as LGHNA and CDR2 as YNFKEQ. The CDR3 is made up of 17 amino acids.

For the CDR3, the DNA is TGTGCCAGCAGTTCAGACCGGGACAGGAATGAAAAACTGTTTTTT. It is translated as CASSSDRDRNEKLFF. V gene TRBV28 combines with J gene TRBJ1-4; TRBD1 matches at 8 bases. The CDR3 spans 15 residues. V shed 4 bases and J 5 bases; nucleotides not matched to a gene: 6. CDR1 is MDHEN and CDR2 is SYDVKM in the germline V gene.

This clone has just one count. This sequence joins TRBV28 and TRBJ2-1; 7 positions match TRBD2. Germline V gives CDR1 MDHEN, CDR2 SYDVKM. This CDR3 comprises 15 residues. Trimming removed 6 bases from V and 0 bases from J; junction bases left unmatched: 5. Written as DNA, the CDR3 is TGTGCCAGCAGGCTAGCGGCGAACTCCTACAATGAGCAGTTCTTC. This translates into CASRLAANSYNEQFF.

The rearrangement links TRBV2 to TRBJ2-3; D is uncertain. V was trimmed by 2 bases and J by 2 bases, leaving 8 bases between them. This CDR3 has 14 residues. Germline CDR1 is SNHLY and CDR2 is FYNNEI. The CDR3 DNA is TGTGCCAGCAGTGAAAACCTCTACACAGATACGCAGTATTTT. Protein product: CASSENLYTDTQYF.

The genes are TRBV27 and TRBJ2-7; 10 bases are a match to TRBD1. V dropped 6 bases and J dropped 3; count of bases not matched to a gene: 8. Germline loops: CDR1 MNHEY, CDR2 SMNVEV (reference sequence). This CDR3 spans 15 amino acids. This chain's CDR3 is CASRTGQGLYYEQYF. CDR3 in DNA: TGTGCCAGCAGGACGGGACAGGGGCTTTACTACGAGCAGTACTTC.

This clone came up a few times. V is TRBV21-1 and J is TRBJ1-5; the table's D call, TRBD1, was not checked against the DNA. TRBV21-1 is annotated as a pseudogene. The CDR3 is 14 residues long. This chain's CDR3 is CASSTNRVGQPQHF. CDR3 in DNA: TGTGCCAGCAGCACTAACAGGGTTGGTCAGCCCCAGCATTTT.

The chain employs TRBV28 and TRBJ2-1; possible D gene TRBD2, 5 bases. Germline V gives CDR1 MDHEN, CDR2 SYDVKM. V lost 6 bases to trimming and J lost 12 bases, with 15 bases between them. CDR3 length: 12 residues. CDR3 sequence reads: CASSLSGLGQFF. The CDR3 coding sequence is TGTGCCAGCAGCTTGAGCGGTTTAGGGCAGTTCTTC.

The J gene is TRBJ1-5, the V gene TRBV19; D perhaps matches TRBD1 (5 bases). The CDR3 totals 14 residues. Trimming cost V 3 bases and J 3 bases, with 9 bases left between them. Germline CDR1 is LNHDA and CDR2 is SQIVND (reference sequence). The CDR3 sequence is CASSIRTINQPQHF. The DNA of the CDR3 is TGTGCCAGTAGTATTAGGACAATCAATCAGCCCCAGCATTTT.

The genes are TRBV7-2 and TRBJ1-3, with a tentative D call TRBD1 (5 bases). Looked up from germline, CDR1 is SGHTA and CDR2 is FQGNSA. This CDR3 contains 14 residues. V was trimmed by 5 bases and J by 1 base, leaving 9 bases between them. In DNA, the CDR3 is TGTGCCAGCAGCCCCGCAGGGTCTGGAAACACCATATATTTT. Its protein is CASSPAGSGNTIYF.

V usage is TRBV19 and J usage is TRBJ2-2; tentatively, D is TRBD2 (5 bases). From germline, CDR1 is LNHDA and CDR2 SQIVND (reference sequence). The V end lost 4 bases, the J end lost 2 bases, and 14 bases lay between the germline ends. This CDR3 has 16 residues. CDR3 region: CASSSGGWGNTGELFF. CDR3 sequence (DNA): TGTGCCAGTAGTAGTGGCGGGTGGGGTAACACCGGGGAGCTGTTTTTT. The entire variable domain, with the rest obtained from reference TRBV19 and TRBJ2-2, is as follows: DGGITQSPKYLFRKEGQNVTLSCEQNLNHDAMYWYRQDPGQGLRLIYYSQIVNDFQKGDIAEGYSVSREKKESFPLTVTSAQKNPTAFYLCASSSGGWGNTGELFFGEGSRLTVL.

The chain couples TRBV25-1 to TRBJ1-2; maybe TRBD1 (5 bases). V was clipped by 6 bases and J by 0 bases, with 14 bases between them. Germline V gene lookup returns CDR1 MGHDK and CDR2 SYGVNS. The CDR3 runs to 15 residues. The CDR3 reads CASSPARAANYGYTF. The CDR3 DNA is TGTGCCAGCAGCCCGGCCAGGGCGGCTAACTATGGCTACACCTTC.

The rearrangement links TRBV4-1 to TRBJ2-7; 7 bases align to TRBD1. V shed 1 base and J 1 base; nucleotides not matched to a gene: 4. CDR3 length: 15 residues. The germline V gene has CDR1 MGHRA and CDR2 YSYEKL. The DNA of the CDR3 is TGCGCCAGCAGCCAAGGAGAGGGGGCGTCCTACGAGCAGTACTTC. Translating gives CASSQGEGASYEQYF.

The J gene is TRBJ2-7, the V gene TRBV11-2, with a weak D call TRBD2 (6 bases). CDR3 length: 17 residues. V lost 5 bases and J lost 5, with 25 bases in between. The germline V gene encodes CDR1 SGHAT and CDR2 FQNNGV. This CDR3 reads CASSPVAGTLLPHEQYF. DNA of the CDR3: TGTGCCAGCAGCCCCGTCGCGGGGACGTTACTCCCCCACGAGCAGTACTTC.

This clone was seen a handful of times. This chain connects TRBV27 to TRBJ2-7; a possible D gene is TRBD1 (5 bases). The CDR3 consists of 12 residues. In germline, CDR1 is MNHEY, CDR2 SMNVEV (reference sequence). Trimming removed 6 bases at V and 0 bases at J, with 6 bases between. CDR3 sequence reads: CASSDSSYEQYF. CDR3 DNA sequence: TGTGCCAGCAGCGACAGCTCCTACGAGCAGTACTTC.

This chain uses TRBV10-3 with TRBJ1-1; no clear D. V was cut by 0 bases and J by 1 base, with 6 bases left in between. The CDR3 runs 14 residues. The V gene's germline CDR1 is ENHRY and CDR2 SYGVKD. CDR3 in amino acids: CAISESRENTEAFF. The CDR3 nucleotides read TGTGCCATCAGTGAGTCGAGGGAGAACACTGAAGCTTTCTTT.

The DNA of the CDR3 is TGTGCCAGCAGCCAGTATGGGACAGCGATCTATGGCTACACCTTC. Translation: CASSQYGTAIYGYTF. J is TRBJ1-2 and V is TRBV7-9; 7 bases are a match to TRBD1. CDR1 is SEHNR and CDR2 is FQNEAQ in the germline V gene (reference sequence). The CDR3 spans 15 residues. J lost 4 bases, V lost 5 bases, and 10 bases had no gene match.

This clone has a handful of counts. The gene calls are TRBV18 and TRBJ2-7; the D is unclear. Germline-derived CDR1 and CDR2 are KGHSH and LQKENI. This CDR3 contains 14 residues. The ends were cut back, 0 bases at V and 0 bases at J, with 6 bases in the middle. The CDR3 DNA reads TGTGCCAGCTCACCACCTTCCCACTCCTACGAGCAGTACTTC. Its translation: CASSPPSHSYEQYF.

The chain is built from TRBV18 and TRBJ2-7; 8 bases agree with TRBD2. CDR1 KGHSH and CDR2 LQKENI come from the germline V gene. This CDR3 is built from 15 residues. V dropped 4 bases and J dropped 6; count of bases not matched to a gene: 11. The CDR3 bases are TGTGCCAGCTCACTTACTAGCGGCACTTCAAGCGAGCAGTACTTC. The encoded protein is CASSLTSGTSSEQYF.